This TCR beta chain was sequenced for a study of cytomegalovirus exposure and HLA in healthy donors. Overall study results and limits: The listing of 150 or so TCR beta chains classed them as cytomegalovirus-associated.

Primers: 60 Vbeta forward and 13 Jbeta reverse. Here immunoSEQ multiplex PCR was the method, and the copy in TCRdb shows in-frame clones only, minus some. The data show around 40,000 clones, 60% to 80% seen once. The germline V gene encodes CDR1 SGHTA and CDR2 FQGNSA. This CDR3 contains 14 residues. Germline trimming cut 3 bases from V and 5 bases from J; bases unmatched to any gene: 4. For this clone: Antigen specificity is unknown.

The rearrangement joins TRBV7-2 to TRBJ1-5, with TRBD1 matching 7 bases. The clonotype comes from a man younger than 40 in good health and CMV-seronegative. The sequenced sample was PBMCs. The CDR3 sequence: CASSFDREYQPQHF. In DNA form, the CDR3 reads TGTGCCAGCAGCTTTGACAGGGAATATCAGCCCCAGCATTTT.